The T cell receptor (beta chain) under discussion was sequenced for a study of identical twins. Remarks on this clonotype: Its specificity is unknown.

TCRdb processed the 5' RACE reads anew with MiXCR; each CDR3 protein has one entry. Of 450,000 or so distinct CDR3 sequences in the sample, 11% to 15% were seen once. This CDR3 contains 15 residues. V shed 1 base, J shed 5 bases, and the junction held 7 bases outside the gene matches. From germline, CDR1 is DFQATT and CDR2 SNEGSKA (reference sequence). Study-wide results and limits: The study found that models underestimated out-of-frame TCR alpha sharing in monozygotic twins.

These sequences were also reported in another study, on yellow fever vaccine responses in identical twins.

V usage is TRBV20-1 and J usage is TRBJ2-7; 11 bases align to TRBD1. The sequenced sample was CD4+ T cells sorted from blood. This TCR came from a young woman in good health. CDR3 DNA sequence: TGCAGTGCTAGAGCTGGACAGGGGGCTTCCAACGAGCAGTACTTC. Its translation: CSARAGQGASNEQYF.